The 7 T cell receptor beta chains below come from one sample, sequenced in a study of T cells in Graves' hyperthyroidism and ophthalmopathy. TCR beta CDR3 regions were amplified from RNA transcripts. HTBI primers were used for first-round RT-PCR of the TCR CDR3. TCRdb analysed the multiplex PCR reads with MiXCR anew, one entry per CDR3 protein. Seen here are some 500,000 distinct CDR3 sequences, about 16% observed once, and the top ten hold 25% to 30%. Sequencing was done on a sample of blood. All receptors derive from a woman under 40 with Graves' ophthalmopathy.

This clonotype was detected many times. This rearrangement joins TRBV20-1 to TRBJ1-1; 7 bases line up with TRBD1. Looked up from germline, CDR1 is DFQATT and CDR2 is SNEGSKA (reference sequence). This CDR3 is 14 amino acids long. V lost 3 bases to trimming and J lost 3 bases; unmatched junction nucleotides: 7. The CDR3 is CSARWAGGYTEAFF. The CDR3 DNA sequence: TGCAGTGCTAGGTGGGCAGGGGGGTACACTGAAGCTTTCTTT.

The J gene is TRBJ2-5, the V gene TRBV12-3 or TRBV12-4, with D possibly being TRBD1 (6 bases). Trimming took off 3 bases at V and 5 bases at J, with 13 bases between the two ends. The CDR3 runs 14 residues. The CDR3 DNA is TGTGCCAGCAGTTTTGGGTCGAGGGGGGAGACCCAGTACTTC. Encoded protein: CASSFGSRGETQYF.

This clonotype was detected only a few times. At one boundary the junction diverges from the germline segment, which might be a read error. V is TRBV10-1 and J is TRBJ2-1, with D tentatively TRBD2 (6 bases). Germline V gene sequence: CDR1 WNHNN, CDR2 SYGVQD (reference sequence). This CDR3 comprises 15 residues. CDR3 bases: TGCGCCAGCAGTGAGAATCGACTAGATTACAATGTGCAGTTCTTC. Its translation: CASSENRLDYNVQFF.

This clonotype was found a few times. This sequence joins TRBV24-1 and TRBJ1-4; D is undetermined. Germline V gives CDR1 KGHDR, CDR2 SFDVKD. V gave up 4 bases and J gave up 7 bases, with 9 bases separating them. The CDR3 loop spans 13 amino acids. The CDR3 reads CATSDIGSEKLFF. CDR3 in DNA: TGTGCCACCAGTGACATAGGCTCTGAAAAACTGTTTTTT.

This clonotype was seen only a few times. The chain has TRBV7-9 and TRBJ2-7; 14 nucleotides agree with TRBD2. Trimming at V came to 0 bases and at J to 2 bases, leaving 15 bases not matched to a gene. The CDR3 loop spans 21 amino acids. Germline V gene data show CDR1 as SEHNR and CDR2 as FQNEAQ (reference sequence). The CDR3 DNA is TGTGCCAGCAGCTTAGCCTCTTCCTTTCCGGGACTAGCGGGAGCCACCTACGAGCAGTACTTC. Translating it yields CASSLASSFPGLAGATYEQYF.

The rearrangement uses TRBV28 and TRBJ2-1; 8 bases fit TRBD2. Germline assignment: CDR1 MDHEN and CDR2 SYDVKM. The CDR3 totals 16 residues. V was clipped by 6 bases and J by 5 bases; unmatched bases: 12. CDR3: CASSFDPGTRDNEQFF. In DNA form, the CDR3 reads TGTGCCAGCAGCTTCGACCCCGGGACTAGAGACAATGAGCAGTTCTTC.

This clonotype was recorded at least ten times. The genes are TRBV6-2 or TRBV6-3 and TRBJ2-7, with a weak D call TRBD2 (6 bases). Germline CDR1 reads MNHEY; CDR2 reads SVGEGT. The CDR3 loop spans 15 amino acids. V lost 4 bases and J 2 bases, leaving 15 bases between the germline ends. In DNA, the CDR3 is TGTGCCAGCAGTTTCGTGGGAGGACTACCCTACGAGCAGTACTTC. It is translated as CASSFVGGLPYEQYF.